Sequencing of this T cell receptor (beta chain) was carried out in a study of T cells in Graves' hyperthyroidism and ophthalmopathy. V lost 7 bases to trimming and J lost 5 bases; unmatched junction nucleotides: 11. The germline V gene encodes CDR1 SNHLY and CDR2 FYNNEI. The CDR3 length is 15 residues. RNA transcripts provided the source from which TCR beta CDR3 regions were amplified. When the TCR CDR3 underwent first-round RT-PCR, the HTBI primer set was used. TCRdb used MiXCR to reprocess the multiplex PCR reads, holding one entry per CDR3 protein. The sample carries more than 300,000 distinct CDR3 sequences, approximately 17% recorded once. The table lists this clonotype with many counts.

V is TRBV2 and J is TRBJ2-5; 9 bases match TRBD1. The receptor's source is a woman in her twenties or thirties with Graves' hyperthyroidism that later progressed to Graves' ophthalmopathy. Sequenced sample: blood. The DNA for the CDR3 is TGTGCCAGCACGCCCTCGGGGACAGGGAAGGAGACCCAGTACTTC. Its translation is CASTPSGTGKETQYF.